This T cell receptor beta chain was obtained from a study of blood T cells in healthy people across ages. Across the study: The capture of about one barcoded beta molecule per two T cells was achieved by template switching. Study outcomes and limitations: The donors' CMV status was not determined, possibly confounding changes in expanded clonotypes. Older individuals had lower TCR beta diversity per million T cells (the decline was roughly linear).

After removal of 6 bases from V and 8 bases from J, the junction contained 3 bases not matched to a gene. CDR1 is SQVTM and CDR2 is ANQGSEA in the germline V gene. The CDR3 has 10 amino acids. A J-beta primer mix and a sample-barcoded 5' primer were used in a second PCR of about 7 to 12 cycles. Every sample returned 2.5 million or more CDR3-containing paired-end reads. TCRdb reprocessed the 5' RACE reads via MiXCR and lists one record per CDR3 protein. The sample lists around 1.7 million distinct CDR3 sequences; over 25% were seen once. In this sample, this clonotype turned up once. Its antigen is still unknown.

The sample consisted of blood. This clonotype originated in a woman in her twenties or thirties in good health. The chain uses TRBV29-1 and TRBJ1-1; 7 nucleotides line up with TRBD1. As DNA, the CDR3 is TGCAGCGTCGGGACAGACGAAGCTTTCTTT. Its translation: CSVGTDEAFF.